Listed below are T cell receptor beta chains from one sample, sequenced in a study of T cells expressing NK-cell markers. TCRdb reanalyzed the 5' RACE reads and collapses them to one entry per CDR3 protein, without DNA. The sample data list some 300,000 distinct CDR3 sequences. The sequenced material came from blood T cells: a sorted CD56 or NKG2C T cell subset, CD4+ or CD8+ T cells, or bulk PBMC T cells (not recorded which). These receptors originate from a man younger than 35 in good health. The CDR3 runs from the conserved cysteine through the conserved F or W. Each record gives: V gene, J gene, CDR3 protein.

>TRBV29-1|TRBJ2-1
CSVGAEAYNEQFF
>TRBV29-1|TRBJ2-1
CSVPLVSYNEQFF
>TRBV7-9|TRBJ1-1
CASSSPTGKNTEAFF
>TRBV11-2|TRBJ2-3
CASRTVRRQVGTDTQYF
>TRBV20-1|TRBJ2-3
CSARENSEDTQYF
>TRBV20-1|TRBJ1-1
CSAPQSTGRITEAFF
>TRBV5-1|TRBJ2-7
CASSLTSTYEQYF
>TRBV6-1|TRBJ2-4
CASRPLRTTGNIQYF
>TRBV25-1|TRBJ2-3
CASSGRLASDTQYF
>TRBV29-1|TRBJ2-7
CSVASSLAGGPSYEQYF
>TRBV12-3/TRBV12-4|TRBJ1-2
CASSSQGTGGYTF
>TRBV20-1|TRBJ2-4
CSAREKPGQGLPAKNIQYF
>TRBV20-1|TRBJ2-5
CSADRDRGRVETQYF
>TRBV20-1|TRBJ2-7
CSAQRGSQGRRTYEQYF
>TRBV19|TRBJ2-3
CASSISATSTDTQYF
>TRBV27|TRBJ2-3
CASSRRSSGSMRGTDTQYF
>TRBV18|TRBJ2-7
CASSPLGSSYEQYF
>TRBV5-1|TRBJ2-5
CASSLGSDLQGETQYF
>TRBV20-1|TRBJ2-2
CSARTSGAGELFF
>TRBV12-3/TRBV12-4|TRBJ1-1
CASSTLSGEAFF
>TRBV28|TRBJ2-2
CASSLFDTGKVSGELFF
>TRBV10-1|TRBJ2-1
CASSEGLAGNYYNEQFF
>TRBV25-1|TRBJ2-1
CASSERASYNEQFF
>TRBV27|TRBJ2-7
CASSPWRGKGSEQYF
>TRBV19|TRBJ1-5
CASSGYGPGLLAQHF
>TRBV20-1|TRBJ2-1
CSARSLGDKLGEQFF
>TRBV4-2|TRBJ1-3
CASSQDDVSGNTIYF
>TRBV12-3/TRBV12-4|TRBJ1-1
CASRPRQGARTEAFF
>TRBV5-6|TRBJ2-5
CASSFRLQQFQETQYF
>TRBV3-1|TRBJ1-1
CASSPGGLTEAFF
>TRBV7-9|TRBJ2-1
CASSLPSGTGYYNEQFF
>TRBV29-1|TRBJ1-1
CSVNRGMNTEAFF
>TRBV5-1|TRBJ2-5
CASSPRVSETQYF
>TRBV12-3/TRBV12-4|TRBJ1-2
CASRVRRPGYGYTF
>TRBV5-1|TRBJ1-1
CASSSGRDAEAFF
>TRBV10-3|TRBJ2-6
CAISGEQGSGANVLTF
>TRBV29-1|TRBJ1-3
CSARDTSGNTIYF
>TRBV5-5|TRBJ2-2
CASSLESRVNTGELFF
>TRBV6-1|TRBJ2-3
CASSKLAGGGDTQYF
>TRBV29-1|TRBJ2-1
CSVENRTGTGEHNEQFF
>TRBV28|TRBJ2-2
CASSFAGVNTGELFF
>TRBV6-5|TRBJ2-2
CASMRETGELFF
>TRBV6-6|TRBJ2-7
CASSPNLREEQYF
>TRBV12-5|TRBJ2-1
CASGLVSEQFF
>TRBV20-1|TRBJ2-5
CSADRAGWETQYF
>TRBV15|TRBJ2-5
CATRVSRGGQETQYF
>TRBV4-3|TRBJ2-3
CASSHSKLGGFADTQYF
>TRBV11-2|TRBJ2-3
CASSPPGSDTQYF
>TRBV11-1|TRBJ2-2
CASSSDRVAGELFF
>TRBV7-2|TRBJ2-7
CASSLGGITGYEQYF
>TRBV2|TRBJ2-1
CASRAGLNEQFF
>TRBV5-1|TRBJ2-3
CASSLGVAGGADTQYF
>TRBV7-8|TRBJ1-4
CASSPGPNEKLFF
>TRBV6-1|TRBJ1-1
CASSQTRGSTAFF
>TRBV7-9|TRBJ2-1
CASSQAGIKTNEQFF